Following are 30 T cell receptor beta chains from one sample sequenced in a study of glioma-infiltrating T cells after dendritic cell vaccination. Method: immunoSEQ multiplex PCR; TCRdb's copy keeps in-frame clones and lacks some. The table shows under 100,000 clones, with around 85% occurring only once. The specimen was blood, collected before dendritic cell vaccination. The receptors were sampled from a human donor with glioblastoma.

The chain recombines TRBV11-3 with TRBJ2-7; 8 bases map to TRBD1. CDR1 and CDR2 from the germline V gene are SGHNT and YENEEA. With 8 bases clipped from V and 0 bases from J, the junction kept 9 bases outside the gene matches. The CDR3 covers 15 residues. DNA of the CDR3: TGTGCCAGCGGGAACGCGGACAGGGCCTCCTACGAGCAGTACTTC. Residues: CASGNADRASYEQYF.

This rearrangement joins TRBV5-1 to TRBJ2-1; maybe TRBD2 (5 bases). In germline, CDR1 is SGHRS, CDR2 YFSETQ. The CDR3 is 13 amino acids. V lost 5 bases to trimming and J lost 4 bases, with 10 bases between them. The DNA of the CDR3 is TGCGCCAGCAGACAGCGGCCATACAATGAGCAGTTCTTC. It specifies CASRQRPYNEQFF.

This clone has only one observation. This chain links TRBV5-6 with TRBJ2-5, with a weak D call TRBD2 (6 bases). The CDR3 extends over 14 amino acids. Per germline, CDR1 SGHDT and CDR2 YYEEEE. Deletions cut 3 bases from V and 3 bases from J, with 12 bases between. The CDR3 nucleotides read TGTGCCAGCAGCTGGCCGGGACTTAAAGAGACCCAGTACTTC. Encoded protein: CASSWPGLKETQYF.

This chain links TRBV5-8 with TRBJ2-3, with D unclear. Per germline, CDR1 SGHTS and CDR2 YDEGEE. V lost 3 bases to trimming and J lost 4 bases, with 15 bases between them. The CDR3 is 15 residues long. DNA for the CDR3: TGTGCCAGCAGCTCCCCTGGTAGAGCTTCAGATACGCAGTATTTT. As protein: CASSSPGRASDTQYF. Full variable domain (rest looked up from reference TRBV5-8 and TRBJ2-3): EAGVTQSPTHLIKTRGQQATLRCSPISGHTSVYWYQQALGLGLQFLLWYDEGEERNRGNFPPRFSGRQFPNYSSELNVNALELEDSALYLCASSSPGRASDTQYFGPGTRLTVL.

This clone was recorded once. The rearrangement joins TRBV10-1 to TRBJ2-5; 7 bases map to TRBD2. The end of the DNA is better explained by TRBJ2-7, so the J call may be wrong. The CDR3 spans 14 residues. The V gene's germline CDR1 is WNHNN and CDR2 SYGVQD (reference sequence). The CDR3 nucleotides are TGCGCCAGCAGTGAATCAGCGGGGTTCTACGAGCAGTACTTC. Its translation is CASSESAGFYEQYF.

This clone came up a few times. This chain joins TRBV6-6 and TRBJ2-1, with 9 bases that match TRBD1. This CDR3 contains 13 residues. The V gene's germline CDR1 is MNHNY and CDR2 SVGAGI (reference sequence). V lost 10 bases, J lost 8 bases, and 9 bases stayed unmatched. The CDR3 DNA follows: TGTGCCACCGCTCGGGACAGGGCCTATGAGCAGTTCTTC. Amino acid sequence: CATARDRAYEQFF.

The genes are TRBV13 and TRBJ2-1; 11 nucleotides agree with TRBD2. The J segment lost 8 bases and the V segment lost 5 bases, leaving 5 bases of the junction unmatched. This CDR3 is built from 14 residues. The germline gives CDR1 PRHDT, CDR2 FYEKMQ (reference sequence). The CDR3 sequence: CASSPRLAGYEQFF. The CDR3 DNA reads TGTGCCAGCAGCCCCAGACTAGCGGGGTATGAGCAGTTCTTC. Using reference TRBV13 and TRBJ2-1 for the parts outside the CDR3, the full variable domain is AAGVIQSPRHLIKEKRETATLKCYPIPRHDTVYWYQQGPGQDPQFLISFYEKMQSDKGSIPDRFSAQQFSDYHSELNMSSLELGDSALYFCASSPRLAGYEQFFGPGTRLTVL.

This chain links TRBV7-3 with TRBJ1-1; the D is unclear. V dropped 5 bases and J dropped 1 base, with 8 bases sitting between them. The CDR3 length is 13 residues. Germline CDR1 SGHTA, CDR2 FQGTGA. CDR3 nucleotides: TGTGCCAGCAGCATAGCGGGGAACACTGAAGCTTTCTTT. This sequence encodes CASSIAGNTEAFF. Variable domain in full (rest from reference TRBV7-3 and TRBJ1-1): GAGVSQTPSNKVTEKGKYVELRCDPISGHTALYWYRQSLGQGPEFLIYFQGTGAADDSGLPNDRFFAVRPEGSVSTLKIQRTERGDSAVYLCASSIAGNTEAFFGQGTRLTVV.

This clone has only one observation. The chain uses TRBV29-1 and TRBJ1-2; no clear D gene. Germline V gene data show CDR1 as SQVTM and CDR2 as ANQGSEA. V lost 7 bases to trimming and J lost 7 bases, with 16 bases between them. This CDR3 has 12 amino acids. This chain's CDR3 is CSGQPGGVGYTF. In DNA, the CDR3 is TGCAGCGGGCAGCCCGGCGGGGTTGGCTACACCTTC.

The gene calls are TRBV28 and TRBJ2-1; perhaps TRBD1 as D (6 bases). This CDR3 region has 15 residues. Between the trimmed V and J ends, which lost 3 bases and 0 bases, there was a span of 9 bases. CDR1 MDHEN and CDR2 SYDVKM come from the germline V gene. The CDR3 bases are TGTGCCAGCAGTTTTAGGGGGATCTCCTACAATGAGCAGTTCTTC. It codes for CASSFRGISYNEQFF.

V usage is TRBV2 and J usage is TRBJ1-1, with D maybe TRBD1 (5 bases). Deletions cut 5 bases from V and 6 bases from J, with 13 bases between. The CDR3 length is 13 residues. Germline CDR1 reads SNHLY; CDR2 reads FYNNEI. This CDR3 reads CASSFQGVAEAFF. The CDR3 bases are TGTGCCAGCAGTTTTCAGGGCGTCGCTGAAGCTTTCTTT.

This clone was detected only once. V gene TRBV5-1 combines with J gene TRBJ2-4, with 7 bases identical to TRBD1. Germline V gives CDR1 SGHRS, CDR2 YFSETQ. After removal of 4 bases from V and 0 bases from J, the junction contained 4 bases not matched to a gene. This CDR3 has 15 amino acids. This CDR3 reads CASSQGQIAKNIQYF. The DNA of the CDR3 is TGCGCCAGCAGCCAGGGACAGATAGCCAAAAACATTCAGTACTTC.

The rearrangement links TRBV6-4 to TRBJ2-3; 10 bases map to TRBD2. The germline V gene encodes CDR1 MRHNA and CDR2 SNTAGT. After removal of 5 bases from V and 1 base from J, the junction contained 0 bases not matched to a gene. This CDR3 region has 14 residues. The CDR3 coding sequence is TGTGCCAGCAGTACTAGCGGGGGCACAGATACGCAGTATTTT. Protein sequence: CASSTSGGTDTQYF.

The chain joins TRBV5-4 to TRBJ2-5, with 9 bases aligning to TRBD2. The CDR3 is 18 residues long. Looked up from germline, CDR1 is SGHNT and CDR2 is YYREEE (reference sequence). The V segment lost 0 bases and the J segment 0 bases; nucleotides outside the gene matches: 9. CDR3 bases: TGTGCCAGCAGCTTGGGACTAGCGGATCCCGGTTACCAAGAGACCCAGTACTTC. It encodes CASSLGLADPGYQETQYF. Full variable domain (outside the CDR3, taken from reference TRBV5-4 and TRBJ2-5): ETGVTQSPTHLIKTRGQQVTLRCSSQSGHNTVSWYQQALGQGPQFIFQYYREEENGRGNFPPRFSGLQFPNYSSELNVNALELDDSALYLCASSLGLADPGYQETQYFGPGTRLLVL.

Details on this clone: This same CDR3 is encoded by further DNA sequences in the sample. The chain recombines TRBV5-1 with TRBJ1-2; 7 bases line up with TRBD1. V trimming: 2 bases; J trimming: 3 bases; junction bases outside the gene matches: 7. Germline CDR1 SGHRS, CDR2 YFSETQ. The CDR3 runs 15 residues. The CDR3 loop reads CASSLGGGADYGYTF. CDR3 nucleotides: TGCGCCAGCAGCTTAGGAGGGGGCGCAGACTATGGCTACACCTTC.

The chain couples TRBV6-6 to TRBJ2-3; the match to TRBD1 covers 7 bases. The junction had 5 bases not matched to a gene; V was cut back by 5 bases and J by 0 bases. CDR3 length: 15 amino acids. Germline lookup yields CDR1 MNHNY and CDR2 SVGAGI (reference sequence). The CDR3 DNA reads as TGTGCCAGCAGTCTACAGGGGCCAAGCACAGATACGCAGTATTTT. This encodes CASSLQGPSTDTQYF.

The chain employs TRBV9 and TRBJ1-1; no clear D gene. CDR1 is SGDLS and CDR2 is YYNGEE in the germline V gene. The CDR3 totals 15 residues. V lost 0 bases, J lost 0 bases, and 9 bases lay in between. The DNA of the CDR3 is TGTGCCAGCAGCGTAGAGAGACTTTTGAACACTGAAGCTTTCTTT. Translated, it gives CASSVERLLNTEAFF.

V gene TRBV7-6 combines with J gene TRBJ2-5; TRBD1 is a possible D gene (6 bases). The V gene's germline CDR1 is SGHVS and CDR2 FNYEAQ. V lost 5 bases, J lost 3 bases, and 16 bases lay in between. This CDR3 is 15 amino acids long. DNA of the CDR3: TGTGCCAGCAGCCTAGGACAGAAGATAAAAGAGACCCAGTACTTC. The encoded protein is CASSLGQKIKETQYF.

V is TRBV20-1 and J is TRBJ2-3; D possibly corresponds to TRBD2 (5 bases). Trimming shortened V by 3 bases and J by 9 bases, and 7 bases separated the two germline ends. Germline V lookup: CDR1 DFQATT, CDR2 SNEGSKA (reference sequence). CDR3 length: 10 residues. The CDR3 protein is CSASRGTQYF. CDR3 nucleotides: TGCAGTGCTAGTCGAGGGACGCAGTATTTT.

The gene calls are TRBV5-6 and TRBJ2-3, with TRBD2 matching 10 bases. Germline CDR1 is SGHDT and CDR2 is YYEEEE. The CDR3 loop spans 15 amino acids. After removal of 4 bases from V and 2 bases from J, the junction contained 4 bases not matched to a gene. CDR3 protein: CASSQGLAHTDTQYF. The CDR3 DNA sequence: TGTGCCAGCAGCCAGGGACTAGCGCACACAGATACGCAGTATTTT.

The gene calls are TRBV2 and TRBJ2-3; 8 nucleotides match TRBD2. Trimming took 6 bases from V and 4 from J; bases not matched to a gene: 6. The germline gives CDR1 SNHLY, CDR2 FYNNEI. CDR3 length: 14 amino acids. In DNA, the CDR3 is TGTGCCAGCAGCCCAAGCGGGAGTCCAGATACGCAGTATTTT. Amino acids: CASSPSGSPDTQYF.

This chain joins TRBV6-5 and TRBJ2-1, with a tentative D call TRBD2 (6 bases). The CDR3 loop spans 15 amino acids. Germline lookup yields CDR1 MNHEY and CDR2 SVGAGI. Trimming took off 5 bases at V and 4 bases at J, with 15 bases between the two ends. The CDR3 here is CASSPYVAEYNEQFF. Here the CDR3 DNA reads TGTGCCAGCAGTCCCTATGTAGCGGAGTACAATGAGCAGTTCTTC.

This sequence joins TRBV5-8 and TRBJ1-1; possible D gene TRBD1, 6 bases. Germline V CDR1 and CDR2: SGHTS, YDEGEE. With 0 bases removed from V and 4 bases from J, the gap between germline ends came to 10 bases. The CDR3 totals 14 residues. DNA of the CDR3: TGTGCCAGCAGCTTGGGACAGGTCATCACTGAAGCTTTCTTT. Its protein product is CASSLGQVITEAFF. The whole variable domain, remainder taken from reference TRBV5-8 and TRBJ1-1, is EAGVTQSPTHLIKTRGQQATLRCSPISGHTSVYWYQQALGLGLQFLLWYDEGEERNRGNFPPRFSGRQFPNYSSELNVNALELEDSALYLCASSLGQVITEAFFGQGTRLTVV.

The chain recombines TRBV27 with TRBJ2-1; 12 nucleotides line up with TRBD1. CDR1 and CDR2 (germline): MNHEY, SMNVEV (reference sequence). This CDR3 has 15 residues. The junction had 8 bases not matched to a gene; V was cut back by 7 bases and J by 7 bases. The CDR3, as DNA: TGTGCCAGCACCTGGGGACAGGGGGCGATGAATGAGCAGTTCTTC. Translation: CASTWGQGAMNEQFF.

The chain recombines TRBV19 with TRBJ2-7; D is unresolved. The CDR3 length is 13 residues. Germline CDR1 is LNHDA and CDR2 is SQIVND (reference sequence). Trimming shortened V by 5 bases and J by 3 bases, and 11 bases separated the two germline ends. CDR3 amino acids: CASSPLPYYEQYF. CDR3 in DNA: TGTGCCAGTAGTCCACTCCCCTACTACGAGCAGTACTTC.

This chain links TRBV4-1 with TRBJ1-2, with TRBD1 matching 9 bases. The J segment lost 5 bases and the V segment lost 4 bases, leaving 5 bases of the junction unmatched. CDR1 is MGHRA and CDR2 is YSYEKL in the germline V gene. The CDR3 has 14 residues. CDR3 DNA: TGCGCCAGCAGCCCGAGGACAGGGGCATATGGCTACACCTTC. Its protein is CASSPRTGAYGYTF.

The chain links TRBV29-1 to TRBJ2-4; the D gene is possibly TRBD1 (5 bases). Trimming took 7 bases from V and 4 from J, leaving 8 bases between them. CDR3 length: 11 residues. Germline V lookup: CDR1 SQVTM, CDR2 ANQGSEA. CDR3 DNA: TGCAGCGCAGGGAAAAAAAACATTCAGTACTTC. Translated, it gives CSAGKKNIQYF.

The genes are TRBV6-5 and TRBJ2-1; 7 nucleotides match TRBD2. J lost 7 bases, V lost 5 bases, and 8 bases had no gene match. CDR1 and CDR2 from the germline V gene are MNHEY and SVGAGI. CDR3 length: 14 residues. The CDR3 nucleotides read TGTGCCAGCAGTCCCCTGAGCGGGGTGAATGAGCAGTTCTTC. It translates to CASSPLSGVNEQFF.

The chain joins TRBV2 to TRBJ1-1, with D maybe TRBD1 (5 bases). Trimming took off 7 bases at V and 7 bases at J, with 16 bases between the two ends. Germline V gene data show CDR1 as SNHLY and CDR2 as FYNNEI. There are 13 residues in the CDR3. Here the CDR3 reads CASKGIRQHEAFF. The CDR3 region has the DNA TGTGCCAGCAAGGGGATTCGCCAACATGAAGCTTTCTTT.

The rearrangement joins TRBV6-5 to TRBJ1-2; tentatively, D is TRBD1 (6 bases). The CDR3 runs to 12 residues. Germline assignment: CDR1 MNHEY and CDR2 SVGAGI. V lost 4 bases and J 12 bases, leaving 15 bases between the germline ends. The CDR3 spells CASSSEKGENTF. The CDR3 DNA follows: TGTGCCAGCAGTTCCGAAAAGGGGGAAAACACCTTC.